These 10 T cell receptor beta chains share one sample of origin, sequenced in a study of long-term antiretroviral therapy in people with HIV. With survey level as its setting, the immunoSEQ assay was v3.0. The table came from immunoSEQ multiplex PCR; TCRdb's copy has only in-frame clones and leaves some out. Here the sample spans more than 15,000 clones, around 88% being singletons. The sample consisted of unsorted PBMCs, taken around 2.3 years before starting antiretroviral therapy. These receptors were taken from a woman aged 25-40 years with HIV.

The V call is TRBV5-1, the J call TRBJ2-1, with 8 bases fitting TRBD1. Germline V gives CDR1 SGHRS, CDR2 YFSETQ. The CDR3 length is 14 residues. Trimming removed 10 bases from V and 4 bases from J; junction bases left unmatched: 10. CDR3 protein: CASTKQGGYNEQFF. The DNA of the CDR3 is TGCGCCTCGACAAAACAGGGGGGATACAATGAGCAGTTCTTC.

This rearrangement joins TRBV5-5 to TRBJ1-1; possible D gene TRBD1, 5 bases. Germline V lookup: CDR1 SGHKS, CDR2 YYEKEE (reference sequence). This CDR3 comprises 14 residues. The ends were cut back, 2 bases at V and 0 bases at J, with 8 bases in the middle. CDR3 DNA sequence: TGTGCCAGCAGCTTAGGGACCCTGAACACTGAAGCTTTCTTT. Translation gives CASSLGTLNTEAFF.

The CDR3: CASSSDRVTDTQYF. In DNA, the CDR3 is TGTGCCAGCAGCTCGGACAGGGTCACAGATACGCAGTATTTT. The J gene is TRBJ2-3, the V gene TRBV7-8, with TRBD1 matching over 8 bases. Germline loops: CDR1 SGHVS, CDR2 FQNEAQ. This CDR3 spans 14 amino acids. Germline trimming cut 4 bases from V and 2 bases from J; bases unmatched to any gene: 2.

V and J are TRBV6-5 and TRBJ1-6; TRBD1 agrees at 9 bases. CDR1 MNHEY and CDR2 SVGAGI come from the germline V gene. The V segment lost 6 bases and the J segment 14 bases; nucleotides outside the gene matches: 8. This CDR3 has 13 amino acids. CDR3 in amino acids: CASRGQGGVTLHF. CDR3 in DNA: TGTGCCAGCAGGGGACAGGGTGGGGTCACCCTCCACTTT.

This rearrangement joins TRBV5-1 to TRBJ2-2, with TRBD2 matching over 11 bases. The CDR3 length is 19 residues. Germline trimming cut 4 bases from V and 5 bases from J; bases unmatched to any gene: 16. CDR1 and CDR2 from the germline V gene are SGHRS and YFSETQ. In nucleotides, the CDR3 is TGCGCCAGCAGCCTACGGACTAGCGGGTACAGCCTTGGGACCGGGGAGCTGTTTTTT. Its translation: CASSLRTSGYSLGTGELFF.

V gene TRBV23-1 combines with J gene TRBJ1-1, with 7 nucleotides matching TRBD1. TRBV23-1 counts as an open reading frame of uncertain function. The CDR3 is made up of 13 amino acids. After removal of 8 bases from V and 8 bases from J, the junction contained 11 bases not matched to a gene. The CDR3 region has the DNA TGCGCCAGCGACCGCAGACAGGGAGGGGAAGCTTTCTTT. Protein: CASDRRQGGEAFF.

J is TRBJ2-7 and V is TRBV5-1; D may be TRBD1 (5 bases). CDR3 length: 14 residues. The V end lost 3 bases, the J end lost 6 bases, and 16 bases lay between the germline ends. Looked up from germline, CDR1 is SGHRS and CDR2 is YFSETQ. The CDR3 protein is CASSSDSYTGEQYF. The CDR3 DNA sequence: TGCGCCAGCAGCTCTGACAGTTATACGGGCGAGCAGTACTTC. The complete variable domain, with remaining parts taken from reference TRBV5-1 and TRBJ2-7, reads KAGVTQTPRYLIKTRGQQVTLSCSPISGHRSVSWYQQTPGQGLQFLFEYFSETQRNKGNFPGRFSGRQFSNSRSEMNVSTLELGDSALYLCASSSDSYTGEQYFGPGTRLTVT.

The chain uses TRBV7-9 and TRBJ1-5, with a possible D match to TRBD1 (5 bases). Germline CDR1 and CDR2: SEHNR and FQNEAQ (reference sequence). V lost 3 bases to trimming and J lost 0 bases, with 9 bases between them. The CDR3 runs to 15 residues. The DNA for the CDR3 is TGTGCCAGCAGCTTGGGGGGACTTAGCAATCAGCCCCAGCATTTT. This codes for CASSLGGLSNQPQHF.

The V call is TRBV27, the J call TRBJ2-2, with 8 positions matching TRBD1. The CDR3 has 16 residues. V shed 4 bases and J 4 bases; nucleotides not matched to a gene: 8. Germline-derived CDR1 and CDR2 are MNHEY and SMNVEV (reference sequence). In DNA form, the CDR3 reads TGTGCCAGCAGTTCCGACAGGGGCCGCAGCACCGGGGAGCTGTTTTTT. Amino acid sequence: CASSSDRGRSTGELFF.

The CDR3 loop reads CASSSNIRDRVFEKLFF. The CDR3 DNA is TGTGCCAGCAGCTCGAACATCCGGGACAGGGTTTTCGAAAAACTGTTTTTT. The chain carries TRBV7-9 and TRBJ1-4; 9 bases map to TRBD1. J gave up 8 bases and V 4 bases, and 14 bases lay outside the gene matches. Germline CDR1 SEHNR, CDR2 FQNEAQ (reference sequence). The CDR3 consists of 17 residues.